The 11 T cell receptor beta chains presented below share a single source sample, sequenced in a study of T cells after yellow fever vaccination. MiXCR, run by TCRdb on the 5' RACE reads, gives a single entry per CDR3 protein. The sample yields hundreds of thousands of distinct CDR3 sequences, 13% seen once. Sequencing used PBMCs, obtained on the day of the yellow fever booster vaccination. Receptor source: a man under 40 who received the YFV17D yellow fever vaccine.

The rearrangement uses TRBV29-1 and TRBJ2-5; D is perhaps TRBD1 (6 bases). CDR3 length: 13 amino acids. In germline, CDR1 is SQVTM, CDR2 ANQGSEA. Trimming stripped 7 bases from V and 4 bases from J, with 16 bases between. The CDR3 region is CSGQDFRGETQYF. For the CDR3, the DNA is TGCAGCGGCCAAGACTTCAGGGGAGAGACCCAGTACTTC.

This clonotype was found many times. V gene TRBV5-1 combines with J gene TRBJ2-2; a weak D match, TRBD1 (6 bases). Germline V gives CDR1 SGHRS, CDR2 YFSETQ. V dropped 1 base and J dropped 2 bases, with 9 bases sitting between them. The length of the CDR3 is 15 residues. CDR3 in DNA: TGCGCCAGCAGCTTGTGGACAGAAAACACCGGGGAGCTGTTTTTT. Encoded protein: CASSLWTENTGELFF.

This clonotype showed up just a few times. CDR3 in DNA: TGCGCCAGCAGCTTGGGTGGGGGCTTAGGGGCCAATGAGCAGTTCTTC. It codes for CASSLGGGLGANEQFF. The gene calls are TRBV5-1 and TRBJ2-1, with D perhaps matching TRBD1 (6 bases). The CDR3 spans 16 residues. V gave up 0 bases and J gave up 6 bases, with 16 bases separating them. Germline V gene data show CDR1 as SGHRS and CDR2 as YFSETQ. Together with reference TRBV5-1 and TRBJ2-1, the CDR3 gives the full variable domain: KAGVTQTPRYLIKTRGQQVTLSCSPISGHRSVSWYQQTPGQGLQFLFEYFSETQRNKGNFPGRFSGRQFSNSRSEMNVSTLELGDSALYLCASSLGGGLGANEQFFGPGTRLTVL.

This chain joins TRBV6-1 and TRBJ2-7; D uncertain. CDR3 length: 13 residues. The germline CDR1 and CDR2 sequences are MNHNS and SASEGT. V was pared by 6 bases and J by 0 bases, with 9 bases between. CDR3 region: CASRNTLSYEQYF. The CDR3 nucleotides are TGTGCCAGCAGGAATACGCTCTCCTACGAGCAGTACTTC.

In nucleotides, the CDR3 is TGCAGCGTTGGGGTGCCTCTAGAACCTGGCACAGATACGCAGTATTTT. Translation: CSVGVPLEPGTDTQYF. The chain couples TRBV29-1 to TRBJ2-3; D gene unclear. This CDR3 contains 16 residues. V lost 4 bases to trimming and J lost 1 base, with 18 bases between them. CDR1 SQVTM and CDR2 ANQGSEA come from the germline V gene.

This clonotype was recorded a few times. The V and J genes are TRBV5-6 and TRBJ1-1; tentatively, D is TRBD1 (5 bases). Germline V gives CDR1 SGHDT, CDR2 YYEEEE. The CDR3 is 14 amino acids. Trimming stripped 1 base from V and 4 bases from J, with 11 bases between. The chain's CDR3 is CASSLRGGITEAFF. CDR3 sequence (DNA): TGTGCCAGCAGCTTGAGGGGTGGGATCACTGAAGCTTTCTTT.

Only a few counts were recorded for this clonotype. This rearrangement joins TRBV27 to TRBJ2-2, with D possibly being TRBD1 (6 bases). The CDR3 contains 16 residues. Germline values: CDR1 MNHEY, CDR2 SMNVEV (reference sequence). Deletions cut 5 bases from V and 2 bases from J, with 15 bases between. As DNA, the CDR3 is TGTGCCAGCAGTAATTTCGGGACACCTAACACCGGGGAGCTGTTTTTT. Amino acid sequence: CASSNFGTPNTGELFF.

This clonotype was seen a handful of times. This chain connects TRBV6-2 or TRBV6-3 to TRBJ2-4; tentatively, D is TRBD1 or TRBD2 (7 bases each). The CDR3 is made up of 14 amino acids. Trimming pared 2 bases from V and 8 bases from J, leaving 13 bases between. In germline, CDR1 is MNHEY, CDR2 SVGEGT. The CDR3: CASSYVAGGDIQYF. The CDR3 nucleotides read TGTGCCAGCAGTTACGTGGCAGGGGGGGACATTCAGTACTTC.

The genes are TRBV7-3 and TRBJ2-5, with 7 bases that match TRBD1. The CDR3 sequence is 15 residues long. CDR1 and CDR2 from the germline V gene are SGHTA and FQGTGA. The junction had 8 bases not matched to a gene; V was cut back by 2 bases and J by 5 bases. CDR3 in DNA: TGTGCCAGCAGCTTAGGGACAGCTACGGGGGAGACCCAGTACTTC. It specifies CASSLGTATGETQYF.

The CDR3 sequence is CATSRGPDQPQHF. CDR3 DNA: TGTGCCACCAGCAGAGGTCCGGATCAGCCCCAGCATTTT. The V gene is TRBV15, the J gene TRBJ1-5; D is uncertain. V was clipped by 1 base and J by 5 bases, with 6 bases between them. In germline, CDR1 is LNHNV, CDR2 YYDKDF (reference sequence). The CDR3 covers 13 residues.

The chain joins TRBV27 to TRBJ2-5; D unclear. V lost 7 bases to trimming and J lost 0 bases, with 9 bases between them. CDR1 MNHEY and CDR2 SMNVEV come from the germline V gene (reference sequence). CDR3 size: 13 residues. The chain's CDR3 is CASKSQNQETQYF. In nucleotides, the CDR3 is TGTGCCAGCAAATCGCAGAACCAAGAGACCCAGTACTTC.